This T cell receptor beta chain was sequenced for a study of OX40 agonist ivuxolimab in advanced cancers. Whole-study findings and limits: On average, CD8+ T cells had more expanded clones than CD4+.

The V gene's germline CDR1 is SEHNR and CDR2 FQNEAQ (reference sequence). V was pared by 8 bases and J by 2 bases, with 9 bases of the junction left unmatched. This CDR3 spans 17 amino acids. Clones were read by immunoSEQ multiplex PCR, and TCRdb kept only the in-frame ones, dropping some. Here the sample spans more than 70,000 clones, just over 90% being singletons. This clone was picked up one time. What it recognizes is unknown. Here the sequenced sample was CD4+ or CD8+ T cells sorted from blood, taken in a trial of the OX40 agonist ivuxolimab. This sequence originates from an adult with an advanced solid tumor such as melanoma, head and neck, liver or kidney cancer. The chain is built from TRBV7-9 and TRBJ2-6; TRBD1 agrees at 10 bases. CDR3 protein: CASLGGQGIPGANVLTF. The CDR3 bases are TGTGCCAGCCTCGGGGGACAGGGGATCCCTGGGGCCAACGTCCTGACTTTC.